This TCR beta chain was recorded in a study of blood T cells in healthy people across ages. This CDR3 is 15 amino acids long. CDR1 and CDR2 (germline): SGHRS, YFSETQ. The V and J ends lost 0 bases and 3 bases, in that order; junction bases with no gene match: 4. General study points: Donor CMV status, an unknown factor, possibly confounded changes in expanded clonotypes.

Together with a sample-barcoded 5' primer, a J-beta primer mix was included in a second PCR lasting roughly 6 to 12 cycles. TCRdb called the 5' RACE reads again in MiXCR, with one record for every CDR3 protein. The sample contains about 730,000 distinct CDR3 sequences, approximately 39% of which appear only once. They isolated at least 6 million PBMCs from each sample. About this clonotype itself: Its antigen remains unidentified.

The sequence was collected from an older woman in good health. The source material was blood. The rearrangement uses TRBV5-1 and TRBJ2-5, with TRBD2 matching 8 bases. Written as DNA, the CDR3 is TGCGCCAGCAGCTTGGCCCGGCGGGAGGAAGAGACCCAGTACTTC. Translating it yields CASSLARREEETQYF.